Below are 26 T cell receptor beta chains sequenced from a single sample in a study of cytomegalovirus exposure and HLA in healthy donors. The table came from immunoSEQ multiplex PCR; TCRdb's copy has only in-frame clones and leaves some out. The top ten hold about 27% of the sample, which has some 130,000 clones, 70% to 85% seen once. The specimen sequenced was PBMCs. The receptors stem from a man aged 25-45 years in good health and CMV-seropositive.

This rearrangement joins TRBV6-5 to TRBJ1-1; D may be TRBD1 (5 bases). The V and J ends lost 5 bases and 4 bases respectively, with 14 bases between them. Germline CDR1 reads MNHEY; CDR2 reads SVGAGI. CDR3 length: 14 amino acids. The CDR3 spells CASSLQAPGTEAFF. DNA of the CDR3: TGTGCCAGCAGTCTACAGGCGCCGGGCACTGAAGCTTTCTTT.

Written as DNA, the CDR3 is TGTGCCAGCAGTTTTAGCCTGCCGGACAACTACGAGCAGTACTTC. Translating gives CASSFSLPDNYEQYF. This chain joins TRBV27 and TRBJ2-7, with a possible D match to TRBD1 (5 bases). V dropped 3 bases and J dropped 3 bases, with 15 bases sitting between them. The V gene's germline CDR1 is MNHEY and CDR2 SMNVEV (reference sequence). The CDR3 is 15 residues long.

The chain links TRBV9 to TRBJ2-1; D gene uncertain. The germline V gene encodes CDR1 SGDLS and CDR2 YYNGEE. Trimming took 0 bases from V and 3 from J, leaving 10 bases between them. This CDR3 has 15 amino acids. CDR3 sequence: CASSVELMGYNEQFF. CDR3 bases: TGTGCCAGCAGCGTAGAACTAATGGGCTACAATGAGCAGTTCTTC.

The CDR3 coding sequence is TGTGCCATCAGTGGGACCGGGACAGGGCACGAGACCCAGTACTTC. Its translation is CAISGTGTGHETQYF. This chain uses TRBV10-3 with TRBJ2-5, with TRBD1 matching 9 bases. The germline CDR1 and CDR2 sequences are ENHRY and SYGVKD. V dropped 4 bases and J dropped 5; count of bases not matched to a gene: 8. The length of the CDR3 is 15 residues.

The rearrangement links TRBV5-4 to TRBJ2-7; 9 bases match TRBD2. V trimming: 6 bases; J trimming: 5 bases; junction bases outside the gene matches: 12. Germline values: CDR1 SGHNT, CDR2 YYREEE (reference sequence). This CDR3 is 15 amino acids long. The CDR3 is CASNLERLAGNEQYF. CDR3 bases: TGTGCCAGCAACCTGGAAAGGCTAGCGGGAAACGAGCAGTACTTC.

The V call is TRBV5-1, the J call TRBJ2-7; TRBD1 is a possible D gene (6 bases). The length of the CDR3 is 17 residues. V lost 1 base, J lost 5 bases, and 22 bases lay in between. In germline, CDR1 is SGHRS, CDR2 YFSETQ. This CDR3 is CASSLRAMGSGDDEQYF. The CDR3, as DNA: TGCGCCAGCAGCTTGCGGGCTATGGGGTCAGGGGATGACGAGCAGTACTTC.

The V and J genes are TRBV6-4 and TRBJ2-7, with 9 bases lining up with TRBD2. V lost 5 bases to trimming and J lost 4 bases; unmatched junction nucleotides: 15. Germline V lookup: CDR1 MRHNA, CDR2 SNTAGT. The CDR3 is 17 residues long. CDR3 in DNA: TGTGCCAGCAGTAACCTTTTAAGGCTAGCGGGGAAATACGAGCAGTACTTC. It translates to CASSNLLRLAGKYEQYF.

The J gene is TRBJ2-7, the V gene TRBV9; D is unclear. The CDR3 runs to 14 residues. Germline lookup yields CDR1 SGDLS and CDR2 YYNGEE. Trimming pared 0 bases from V and 1 base from J, leaving 8 bases between. The CDR3 nucleotides are TGTGCCAGCAGCGTAGGCTCGGAGTCCTACGAGCAGTACTTC. Translating gives CASSVGSESYEQYF.

This chain links TRBV27 with TRBJ1-2; 9 bases match TRBD1. This CDR3 is 14 amino acids long. Germline loops: CDR1 MNHEY, CDR2 SMNVEV (reference sequence). Germline trimming cut 6 bases from V and 5 bases from J; bases unmatched to any gene: 7. CDR3 in DNA: TGTGCCAGCAGCCCACAGGGGGCGCGATATGGCTACACCTTC. Amino acids: CASSPQGARYGYTF.

The CDR3 region is CASSPETTSFNEQFF. CDR3 DNA sequence: TGCGCCAGCAGCCCGGAGACGACTTCGTTTAATGAGCAGTTCTTC. This sequence joins TRBV5-1 and TRBJ2-1, with no clear D. In germline, CDR1 is SGHRS, CDR2 YFSETQ. The CDR3 runs 15 residues. Trimming took 4 bases from V and 7 from J, leaving 18 bases between them.

The chain uses TRBV7-2 and TRBJ1-4, with TRBD1 matching 7 bases. Germline V gene sequence: CDR1 SGHTA, CDR2 FQGNSA. Trimming removed 5 bases from V and 0 bases from J; junction bases left unmatched: 6. This CDR3 comprises 16 residues. CDR3 region: CASSAGQTTTNEKLFF. The DNA of the CDR3 is TGTGCCAGCAGCGCGGGACAGACAACAACTAATGAAAAACTGTTTTTT.

CDR3 protein: CSVTIGATPADTQYF. The CDR3 DNA is TGCAGCGTCACCATTGGGGCGACTCCGGCAGATACGCAGTATTTT. This sequence joins TRBV29-1 and TRBJ2-3; maybe TRBD1 (5 bases). V dropped 6 bases and J dropped 4 bases, with 20 bases sitting between them. CDR3 size: 15 residues. Germline assignment: CDR1 SQVTM and CDR2 ANQGSEA.

The chain is built from TRBV10-3 and TRBJ2-1; TRBD2 matches 9 bases. Losses at the gene ends were 4 bases for V and 0 bases for J; bases not matched to a gene: 10. CDR1 is ENHRY and CDR2 is SYGVKD in the germline V gene. This CDR3 contains 18 residues. CDR3 loop: CAISGVSIAGVSYNEQFF. For the CDR3, the DNA is TGTGCCATCAGTGGGGTCTCGATAGCGGGAGTCTCCTACAATGAGCAGTTCTTC.

Of note for this clone: A read error may explain this, as a much larger clone is one base away. The chain joins TRBV7-2 to TRBJ2-1; no definite D call. CDR1 is SGHTA, CDR2 FQGNSA, per germline. V dropped 1 base and J dropped 4 bases, with 5 bases sitting between them. The CDR3 contains 13 residues. CDR3 amino acids: CASSLGHYNEQFF. For the CDR3, the DNA is TGTGCCAGCAGCTTAGGACATTACAATGAGCAGTTCTTC.

The chain combines TRBV5-6 with TRBJ1-3, with D possibly being TRBD1 (6 bases). The CDR3 contains 16 residues. The ends were cut back, 1 base at V and 0 bases at J, with 11 bases in the middle. Germline lookup yields CDR1 SGHDT and CDR2 YYEEEE. The CDR3 coding sequence is TGTGCCAGCAGCTTGTTAGGACAGCACTCTGGAAACACCATATATTTT. Translated: CASSLLGQHSGNTIYF.

The gene calls are TRBV21-1 and TRBJ2-5; the D call of TRBD2 is as the table states it, not checked on the DNA. TRBV21-1 constitutes a pseudogene. The CDR3 length is 16 residues. CDR3 DNA: TGTGCCAGCAGCAACGGGAAAGCGGGAGAGGGAGAGACCCAGTACTTC. This gives the protein CASSNGKAGEGETQYF.

The rearrangement links TRBV15 to TRBJ1-2; the D gene is possibly TRBD1 (6 bases). V was cut by 0 bases and J by 8 bases, with 13 bases left in between. The CDR3 length is 14 residues. Germline V gene sequence: CDR1 LNHNV, CDR2 YYDKDF (reference sequence). The CDR3 DNA is TGTGCCACCAGCAGAGAACAGGGCCGCGGAGGCTACACCTTC. Amino acids: CATSREQGRGGYTF.

V is TRBV9 and J is TRBJ2-5, with TRBD2 identical over 10 bases. V lost 0 bases and J lost 1; bases outside the gene matches: 6. The CDR3 is 17 residues long. Germline V gives CDR1 SGDLS, CDR2 YYNGEE. The CDR3 nucleotides read TGTGCCAGCAGCGTAGGAGATAGCGGGGGGATCCAAGAGACCCAGTACTTC. As protein: CASSVGDSGGIQETQYF.

The V and J genes are TRBV7-2 and TRBJ2-5, with D maybe TRBD1 (5 bases). CDR1 is SGHTA and CDR2 is FQGNSA in the germline V gene. Trimming took off 3 bases at V and 10 bases at J, with 15 bases between the two ends. This CDR3 spans 13 amino acids. CDR3 sequence: CASSFTQGRDQYF. CDR3 sequence (DNA): TGTGCCAGCAGCTTTACCCAGGGCAGGGACCAGTACTTC.

The chain carries TRBV7-2 and TRBJ1-2, with TRBD1 as a possible D gene (6 bases). There are 15 residues in the CDR3. With 7 bases removed from V and 8 bases from J, the gap between germline ends came to 23 bases. Looked up from germline, CDR1 is SGHTA and CDR2 is FQGNSA. The CDR3 sequence: CASTPRRGGIGGYTF. CDR3 bases: TGTGCCAGCACACCACGGCGGGGGGGCATTGGAGGCTACACCTTC.

The rearrangement joins TRBV6-1 to TRBJ2-7; TRBD2 matches 9 bases. The CDR3 extends over 15 amino acids. The junction had 9 bases not matched to a gene; V was cut back by 5 bases and J by 4 bases. Looked up from germline, CDR1 is MNHNS and CDR2 is SASEGT. The CDR3 loop reads CASSTGASGIYEQYF. Here the CDR3 DNA reads TGTGCCAGCAGTACTGGTGCTAGCGGGATTTACGAGCAGTACTTC.

The chain combines TRBV9 with TRBJ2-5, with TRBD2 matching 8 bases. The V gene's germline CDR1 is SGDLS and CDR2 YYNGEE. The CDR3 loop spans 15 amino acids. The V and J ends lost 0 bases and 5 bases, in that order; junction bases with no gene match: 6. The CDR3 loop is CASSVAGGPGETQYF. CDR3 bases: TGTGCCAGCAGCGTAGCGGGGGGGCCAGGGGAGACCCAGTACTTC.

The V gene is TRBV2, the J gene TRBJ2-3, with 8 bases identical to TRBD1. Trimming removed 6 bases from V and 6 bases from J; junction bases left unmatched: 5. The CDR3 has 13 residues. The V gene's germline CDR1 is SNHLY and CDR2 FYNNEI. The CDR3 loop is CASSRTGQDTQYF. CDR3 nucleotides: TGTGCCAGCAGCCGGACAGGGCAGGATACGCAGTATTTT.

The genes are TRBV10-3 and TRBJ1-2; TRBD1 agrees at 7 bases. V lost 5 bases to trimming and J lost 6 bases; unmatched junction nucleotides: 9. The CDR3 sequence is 14 residues long. Germline V lookup: CDR1 ENHRY, CDR2 SYGVKD. CDR3 residues: CAISTGARPHGYTF. CDR3 bases: TGTGCCATCAGTACAGGGGCCCGTCCCCATGGCTACACCTTC.

The J gene is TRBJ2-7, the V gene TRBV6-5; 7 nucleotides align to TRBD1. This CDR3 has 14 residues. The junction had 8 bases not matched to a gene; V was cut back by 2 bases and J by 7 bases. Germline V gives CDR1 MNHEY, CDR2 SVGAGI. The DNA of the CDR3 is TGTGCCAGCAGTTACGTCCGGGACAGCCGGGAGCAGTACTTC. Protein: CASSYVRDSREQYF.

V is TRBV10-2 and J is TRBJ2-5; tentative D call: TRBD1 (6 bases). Germline loops: CDR1 WSHSY, CDR2 SAAADI. The CDR3 is 15 amino acids. Trimming took 0 bases from V and 4 from J, leaving 12 bases between them. CDR3 in amino acids: CASSESGQGTETQYF. The CDR3, as DNA: TGCGCCAGCAGTGAGTCTGGGCAGGGGACAGAGACCCAGTACTTC.